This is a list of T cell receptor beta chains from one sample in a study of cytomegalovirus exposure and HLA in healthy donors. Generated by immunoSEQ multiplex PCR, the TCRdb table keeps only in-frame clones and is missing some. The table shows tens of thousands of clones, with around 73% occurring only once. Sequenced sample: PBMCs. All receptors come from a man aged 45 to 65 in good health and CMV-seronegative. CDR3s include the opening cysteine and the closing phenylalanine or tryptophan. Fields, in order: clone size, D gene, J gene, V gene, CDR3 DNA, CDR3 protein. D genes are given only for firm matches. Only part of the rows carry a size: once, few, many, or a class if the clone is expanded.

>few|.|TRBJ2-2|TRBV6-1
TGTGCCAGCAGTGAACCAGGGGCGGTCGGGGAGCTGTTTTTT
CASSEPGAVGELFF
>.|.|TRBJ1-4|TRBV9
TGTGCCAGCAGCGTAGAGGGGGGGCTGGGTGAAAAACTGTTTTTT
CASSVEGGLGEKLFF
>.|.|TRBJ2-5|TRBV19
TGTGCCAGTAGTATACGCCAAGAGACCCAGTACTTC
CASSIRQETQYF
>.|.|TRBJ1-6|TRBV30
TGTGCCTGGGCCAGGGACTCTAATTCACCCCTCCACTTT
CAWARDSNSPLHF
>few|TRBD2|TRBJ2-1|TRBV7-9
TGTGCCAGCAGTATAGGTAGCGGGGGGCCTACCCGCTCCTACAATGAGCAGTTCTTC
CASSIGSGGPTRSYNEQFF
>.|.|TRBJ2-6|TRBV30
TGTGCCTGGAGTGGGACATTAGACGTCCTGACTTTC
CAWSGTLDVLTF
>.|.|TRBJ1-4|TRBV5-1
TGCGCCAGCAGCTTGGCCGCGGGGCCGGACCTCGAAAAACTGTTTTTT
CASSLAAGPDLEKLFF
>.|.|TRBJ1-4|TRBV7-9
TGTGCCAGCAGCTTAGACTTCGGGGTATACTCTTTT
CASSLDFGVYSF
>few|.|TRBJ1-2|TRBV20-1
TGCAGTGCTCCAGGGGCTGGTGGCTACACCTTC
CSAPGAGGYTF
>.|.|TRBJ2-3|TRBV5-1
TGCGCCAGCAGCTTAGGAACAACAGGCACAGATACGCAGTATTTT
CASSLGTTGTDTQYF
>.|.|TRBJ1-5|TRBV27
TGTGCCAGCAGAGCTGCGGAAGCTCGGAATCAGCCCCAGCATTTT
CASRAAEARNQPQHF
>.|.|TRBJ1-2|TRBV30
TGTGCCTGGACGACAGGTATCGGCTACACCTTC
CAWTTGIGYTF
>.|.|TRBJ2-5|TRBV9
TGTGCCAGCAGCTCAGGGGGGCGGGAGACCCAGTACTTC
CASSSGGRETQYF
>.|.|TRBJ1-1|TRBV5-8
TGTGCCAGCAGCTTGTCGGGGGGCTGGGCTGAAGCTTTCTTT
CASSLSGGWAEAFF
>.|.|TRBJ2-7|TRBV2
TGTGCCAGCAGTGACACAGGGTACTGGAACGAGCAGTACTTC
CASSDTGYWNEQYF
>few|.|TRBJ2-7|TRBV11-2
TGTGCCAGCAGCTTAGTGGGAGATACCTACGAGCAGTACTTC
CASSLVGDTYEQYF
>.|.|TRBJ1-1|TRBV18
TGTGCCAGCTCACCACCGGTCGGAGGGAACGCTGCTCAAGCTTTCTTT
CASSPPVGGNAAQAFF
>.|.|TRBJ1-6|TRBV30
TGTGCCTGGGCAGTTCCCTATAATTCACCCCTCCACTTT
CAWAVPYNSPLHF
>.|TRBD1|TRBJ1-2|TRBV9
TGTGCCAGCAGCGTAGGGGCGACGGGACAGGGGGCTTATGGCTACACCTTC
CASSVGATGQGAYGYTF
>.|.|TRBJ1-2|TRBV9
TGTGCCAGCAGCGTAGTAGGGGGTGGCTACACCTTC
CASSVVGGGYTF
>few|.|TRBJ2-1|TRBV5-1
TGCGCCAGCAGCTCCTCCAGTAACTCCTACAATGAGCAGTTCTTC
CASSSSSNSYNEQFF
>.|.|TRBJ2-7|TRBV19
TGTGCCAGTAGTATAGCCCCGGGACTCCGGCACGAGCAGTACTTC
CASSIAPGLRHEQYF
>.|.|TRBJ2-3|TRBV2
TGTGCCAGCGGTCTACGGGGGATAGATACGCAGTATTTT
CASGLRGIDTQYF
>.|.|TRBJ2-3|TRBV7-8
TGTGCCAGCAGCTTAGTGGGGGGGGCCCTTGTCACAGATACGCAGTATTTT
CASSLVGGALVTDTQYF
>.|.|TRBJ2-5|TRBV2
TGTGCCAGCTCAGGGGGGCCTACCCAGTACTTC
CASSGGPTQYF
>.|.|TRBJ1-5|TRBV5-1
TGCGCCAGCAGTTCGGAGGGTCTGGATCAGCCCCAGCATTTT
CASSSEGLDQPQHF
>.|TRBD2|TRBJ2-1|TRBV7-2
TGTGCCAGCAGCGCGCGGGGGGGGTGGGGCTGGAATGAGCAGTTCTTC
CASSARGGWGWNEQFF